This TCR beta chain came from a study of blood T cell repertoires in COVID-19. Across the whole study: From the United States, Italy and Spain came samples of acute and convalescent COVID-19. T cells, B-cell-depleted T cells, or PBMCs provided the cDNA or gDNA that served as material.

As originally analysed: Estimation of nucleated cell counts was performed using reference gene primer amplification. Only in-frame clones appear in the TCRdb table, and some are missing; sequencing was by immunoSEQ multiplex PCR. The D gene and trimming were derived from the DNA, and the V and J assignments and clone size from that table. The sample includes some 280,000 clones, 80% to 90% of them seen just once. The CDR3 totals 15 residues. Germline values: CDR1 LNHDA, CDR2 SQIVND (reference sequence). V lost 6 bases and J 0 bases, leaving 12 bases between the germline ends. The origin of this receptor is a woman in her 30s with active or convalescent COVID-19. The chain has TRBV19 and TRBJ1-3; D uncertain. Sequencing was performed on peripheral blood. This CDR3 is CASSDRGSSGNTIYF. In DNA, the CDR3 is TGTGCCAGTAGCGACCGAGGGAGCTCTGGAAACACCATATATTTT.